This T cell receptor (beta chain) came from a study of Tregs in tolerant kidney transplant recipients. V was clipped by 5 bases and J by 3 bases, with 19 bases between them. This CDR3 has 16 residues. Germline V gene sequence: CDR1 LNHDA, CDR2 SQIVND (reference sequence). CD4+CD25+CD127- Tregs, CD4+CD25- non-Tregs, CD4 and CD8 cells were sorted. Here immunoSEQ multiplex PCR was the method, and the copy in TCRdb shows in-frame clones only, minus some. The table records around 230,000 clones, roughly four fifths of them present only once. This TCR came from a human donor in good health. This chain joins TRBV19 and TRBJ1-1; D might be TRBD1 (5 bases). Sequencing used CD4+ T cells from blood. The CDR3 loop is CASSRGAGYGDTEAFF. The DNA for the CDR3 is TGTGCCAGTAGTCGTGGGGCCGGGTACGGGGACACTGAAGCTTTCTTT.